The clone carrying this T cell receptor (beta chain) was detected once. No antigen is known for it. Several immunoSEQ plates received, in even portions, the genomic DNA of each subset. In the original workflow: Sequence data from immunoSEQ were junction-only and lacked quality scores; consequently, filtering differed. TCRdb's copy holds only in-frame clones and misses some; the assay was immunoSEQ multiplex PCR. D and trimming come from the DNA, and the V and J calls and clone size come from that table. This table has 550,000 to 750,000 clones, roughly 95% appearing once. This entry is derived from a study of shared clonotypes between healthy human individuals. Trimming removed 0 bases at V and 4 bases at J, with 17 bases between. Germline V CDR1 and CDR2: SGHKS, YYEKEE (reference sequence). CDR3 length: 16 amino acids. Naive CD8 cells lacked CD45RO and underwent positive selection for CCR7, leaving out terminally differentiated effector memory CD45RA+ cells.

Findings of the study overall: Against clonotypes common to all four donors, non-shared ones had lower generation probabilities. It was only blood that was sampled, and tissue repertoires likely differ.

The sample taken for sequencing was naive CD8+ T cells sorted from blood. The sequence was collected from a woman in her twenties or thirties in good health. The V and J genes are TRBV5-5 and TRBJ2-7; no reliable D call. The CDR3 spells CASSLEPPTAPYEQYF. The CDR3 DNA sequence: TGTGCCAGCAGCTTGGAACCCCCTACCGCCCCATACGAGCAGTACTTC.